This T cell receptor beta chain is drawn from a study of blood T cell repertoires in COVID-19. Study-level background: Donors in the United States, Italy and Spain gave samples during acute or convalescent COVID-19. The analysed material was cDNA or gDNA that came from T cells, B-cell-depleted T cells, or PBMCs.

Original handling: Reference gene primer amplification gave estimated nucleated cell counts. Assay used: immunoSEQ multiplex PCR; TCRdb lists only in-frame clones, some missing. The V and J calls and clone size were taken over from that table, and D and trimming were inferred from the DNA. The sample has about 87,000 clones, roughly 88% seen once. V shed 8 bases and J shed 4 bases, with 11 bases lying between them. Germline lookup yields CDR1 DFQATT and CDR2 SNEGSKA (reference sequence). The CDR3 covers 11 residues. This clone was counted once. The source of this sequence is a woman older than 75 with COVID-19, enrolled during active disease. Sequenced: peripheral blood. The chain couples TRBV20-1 to TRBJ2-5; TRBD2 might be the D (6 bases). The CDR3 reads CSCGVGETQYF. The CDR3 coding sequence is TGCAGTTGCGGGGTGGGAGAGACCCAGTACTTC.